This TCR beta chain is drawn from a study of T cell changes during pregnancy in multiple sclerosis (dated by TCRdb to between 2018 and 2020). In terms of the full investigation: The study looked at changes in the T cell repertoire across pregnancy in women with multiple sclerosis.

Spanning cysteine to phenylalanine, the CDR3 consists of 13 amino acids. CDR3 DNA only is kept here, 39 bases in frame from base 1. Sequences SGHTA (CDR1) and FQGNSA (CDR2) are obtained from the germline V gene. At the junction V is shortened by 4 bases and J by 1 base, with 7 bases in between. As for this clone: Its antigen remains unidentified. Per-base qualities were not stored, and no clone one base away is much larger.

Library preparation employed the immunoSEQ multiplex PCR assay. In TCRdb, the immuneACCESS table is reduced to in-frame sequences with V and J assigned. These tables do not hold every clone; where another copy was compared, an unresolved V gene accounts for under half, and the others remain unexplained. For this sample there are 65,000 to 85,000 clones; roughly 90% appear just once. The top ten hold approximately 1.5% of the sample. Sequences were derived from peripheral blood, sampled in the third trimester of pregnancy. The sequence came from a female donor with multiple sclerosis, enrolled in a pregnancy study. The chain couples TRBV7-2 to TRBJ1-2; TRBD1 is a possible D gene, resting on 5 matching bases. For the CDR3, the sequence is CASSSDSNYGYTF. The nucleotides are TGTGCCAGCAGCTCTGACAGTAACTATGGCTACACCTTC. The reference TRBV7-2 and TRBJ1-2 proteins fill in what lies around the CDR3, so the full variable domain reads GAGVSQSPSNKVTEKGKDVELRCDPISGHTALYWYRQSLGQGLEFLIYFQGNSAPDKSGLPSDRFSAERTGGSVSTLTIQRTQQEDSAVYLCASSSDSNYGYTFGSGTRLTVV.